This T cell receptor (beta chain) is from a study of blood T cell repertoires in COVID-19. Overall study context: Collection of acute and convalescent COVID-19 samples took place in the United States, Italy and Spain. In each case, the material was cDNA or gDNA derived from T cells, B-cell-depleted T cells, or PBMCs.

This clone has just one count. Libraries were prepared by immunoSEQ multiplex PCR; TCRdb keeps only in-frame clonotypes and omits some of them. This table holds roughly 100,000 clones, roughly 85% found once. This CDR3 region has 16 residues. The sample comprised peripheral blood. The chain is built from TRBV12-2 and TRBJ2-2; the DNA was not used to check the table's D call, TRBD2. TRBV12-2 is a pseudogene locus. This clonotype was obtained from a middle-aged man in a cohort sampled during active COVID-19. The CDR3 loop reads CASRLARGGFPGELFF. The CDR3 DNA follows: TGTGCAAGTCGCTTAGCGCGTGGGGGGTTCCCCGGGGAGCTGTTTTTT.